These T cell receptor beta chains were read from a single sample in a study of cytomegalovirus exposure and HLA in healthy donors. TCRdb's copy holds only in-frame clones and misses some; the assay was immunoSEQ multiplex PCR. The sample consists of approximately 170,000 clones, approximately 80% of them appearing once. Sequenced: PBMCs. The receptors derive from a boy aged 2 to 10 in good health and CMV-seronegative. The CDR3 runs from the conserved cysteine through the conserved F or W. D genes are given only for firm matches. Rows give clone size only sometimes, using once, few, many, or a class for an expanded clone.

D: NA
V: TRBV4-3
J: TRBJ1-1
size: NA
CDR3: CASSQGTDYTEAFF
DNA: TGCGCCAGCAGCCAAGGGACAGATTACACTGAAGCTTTCTTT

D: TRBD2
V: TRBV6-5
J: TRBJ2-7
size: NA
CDR3: CASSYSSGGEQYF
DNA: TGTGCCAGCAGTTATAGTTCGGGGGGCGAGCAGTACTTC

D: NA
V: TRBV7-9
J: TRBJ1-2
size: NA
CDR3: CASSRTGHGSYGYTF
DNA: TGTGCCAGCAGCCGCACGGGACACGGAAGCTATGGCTACACCTTC

D: NA
V: TRBV19
J: TRBJ2-1
size: NA
CDR3: CASSGLAEQFF
DNA: TGTGCCAGTAGTGGGCTAGCGGAGCAGTTCTTC

D: TRBD1
V: TRBV28
J: TRBJ2-6
size: few
CDR3: CASSSRDRAGANVLTF
DNA: TGTGCCAGCAGTTCCCGAGACAGGGCTGGGGCCAACGTCCTGACTTTC

D: NA
V: TRBV29-1
J: TRBJ2-2
size: NA
CDR3: CSAVKNTGELFF
DNA: TGCAGCGCGGTTAAGAACACCGGGGAGCTGTTTTTT

D: TRBD1
V: TRBV29-1
J: TRBJ1-5
size: NA
CDR3: CSVEGTGGSQPQHF
DNA: TGCAGCGTTGAAGGGACAGGGGGCAGTCAGCCCCAGCATTTT

D: NA
V: TRBV18
J: TRBJ1-3
size: NA
CDR3: CASSPPQSLSGNTIYF
DNA: TGTGCCAGCTCACCACCACAGAGTCTCTCTGGAAACACCATATATTTT

D: NA
V: TRBV6-5
J: TRBJ1-4
size: NA
CDR3: CASSPGHLGNEKLFF
DNA: TGTGCCAGCAGTCCCGGACATTTGGGTAATGAAAAACTGTTTTTT

D: NA
V: TRBV19
J: TRBJ1-2
size: once
CDR3: CASSKTTANYGYTF
DNA: TGTGCCAGTAGTAAGACGACTGCAAACTATGGCTACACCTTC

D: TRBD1
V: TRBV5-5
J: TRBJ1-4
size: once
CDR3: CASSSHGRQGARNEKLFF
DNA: TGTGCCAGCAGCTCACACGGACGACAGGGGGCAAGGAATGAAAAACTGTTTTTT

D: NA
V: TRBV9
J: TRBJ2-2
size: NA
CDR3: CASSFQGNGELFF
DNA: TGTGCCAGCAGTTTCCAGGGCAACGGGGAGCTGTTTTTT

D: TRBD1
V: TRBV5-1
J: TRBJ1-2
size: NA
CDR3: CASSLQGNYGYTF
DNA: TGCGCCAGCAGCTTACAGGGGAACTATGGCTACACCTTC

D: TRBD2
V: TRBV11-2
J: TRBJ2-7
size: NA
CDR3: CASSSGLAGVREQYF
DNA: TGTGCCAGCAGCTCCGGACTAGCGGGAGTTAGGGAGCAGTACTTC

D: NA
V: TRBV7-2
J: TRBJ2-7
size: NA
CDR3: CASSQTGSGMSYEQYF
DNA: TGTGCCAGCAGCCAGACAGGCTCAGGGATGTCCTACGAGCAGTACTTC

D: NA
V: TRBV7-2
J: TRBJ2-5
size: once
CDR3: CASSLVGPSSERETQYF
DNA: TGTGCCAGCAGCTTAGTGGGGCCCTCGAGCGAGCGAGAGACCCAGTACTTC

D: TRBD1
V: TRBV5-4
J: TRBJ1-2
size: NA
CDR3: CASSLPRGPDYGYTF
DNA: TGTGCCAGCAGCTTGCCCAGGGGGCCGGACTATGGCTACACCTTC

D: TRBD1
V: TRBV9
J: TRBJ1-2
size: NA
CDR3: CASSPSGVAGGDVGNGYTF
DNA: TGTGCCAGCAGCCCGTCCGGAGTGGCAGGGGGCGATGTTGGAAATGGCTACACCTTC

D: NA
V: TRBV15
J: TRBJ2-3
size: NA
CDR3: CATSGGFDTDTQYF
DNA: TGTGCCACCAGCGGCGGGTTCGACACAGATACGCAGTATTTT

D: NA
V: TRBV29-1
J: TRBJ2-1
size: once
CDR3: CSVEETGKSYNEQFF
DNA: TGCAGCGTTGAAGAAACGGGAAAATCCTACAATGAGCAGTTCTTC

D: TRBD2
V: TRBV10-2
J: TRBJ2-1
size: few
CDR3: CASRTSGGPREQFF
DNA: TGCGCCAGCAGGACTAGCGGGGGCCCAAGGGAGCAGTTCTTC

D: TRBD2
V: TRBV30
J: TRBJ2-3
size: NA
CDR3: CAWGLGLADSTDTQYF
DNA: TGTGCCTGGGGGCTGGGGCTAGCGGATAGCACAGATACGCAGTATTTT

D: TRBD2
V: TRBV10-3
J: TRBJ2-3
size: NA
CDR3: CTIRGSGGADTQYF
DNA: TGTACCATCAGAGGTAGCGGGGGAGCAGATACGCAGTATTTT

D: TRBD2
V: TRBV9
J: TRBJ2-3
size: NA
CDR3: CASSVAGGDGDTQYF
DNA: TGTGCCAGCAGCGTAGCGGGAGGCGATGGAGATACGCAGTATTTT

D: NA
V: TRBV5-1
J: TRBJ1-1
size: NA
CDR3: CASSPYRNTEAFF
DNA: TGCGCCAGCAGCCCATACAGGAACACTGAAGCTTTCTTT

D: NA
V: TRBV7-2
J: TRBJ2-1
size: NA
CDR3: CASSLGFQGHEQFF
DNA: TGTGCCAGCAGCTTAGGGTTTCAGGGCCATGAGCAGTTCTTC

D: NA
V: TRBV30
J: TRBJ1-6
size: NA
CDR3: CALGPKGLRNSPLHF
DNA: TGTGCCTTGGGGCCGAAGGGACTGCGTAATTCACCCCTCCACTTT

D: TRBD1
V: TRBV11-2
J: TRBJ1-2
size: NA
CDR3: CASSLGPTGESYGYTF
DNA: TGTGCCAGCAGCTTGGGACCTACAGGGGAAAGCTATGGCTACACCTTC

D: NA
V: TRBV6-5
J: TRBJ1-1
size: NA
CDR3: CASSPSGGDTEAFF
DNA: TGTGCCAGCAGTCCCTCAGGAGGGGACACTGAAGCTTTCTTT

D: NA
V: TRBV6-6
J: TRBJ2-5
size: NA
CDR3: CASSYGTPRETQYF
DNA: TGTGCCAGCAGTTACGGTACCCCCCGGGAGACCCAGTACTTC

D: TRBD1
V: TRBV5-4
J: TRBJ1-2
size: NA
CDR3: CASSRDSNYGYTF
DNA: TGTGCCAGCAGCCGGGACAGTAACTATGGCTACACCTTC

D: TRBD2
V: TRBV27
J: TRBJ2-1
size: NA
CDR3: CASSLGNSGRALFF
DNA: TGTGCCAGCAGTTTAGGCAACAGCGGGAGGGCTCTGTTCTTC

D: TRBD2
V: TRBV18
J: TRBJ2-3
size: NA
CDR3: CASSLSGGPTDTQYF
DNA: TGTGCCAGCTCCCTAAGCGGGGGCCCCACAGATACGCAGTATTTT

D: TRBD2
V: TRBV9
J: TRBJ2-1
size: NA
CDR3: CASSELAGSYNEQFF
DNA: TGTGCCAGCAGCGAGCTAGCGGGAAGTTACAATGAGCAGTTCTTC

D: NA
V: TRBV15
J: TRBJ1-1
size: NA
CDR3: CATSNSGSLRNTEAFF
DNA: TGTGCCACCAGCAATTCCGGGTCCCTAAGAAACACTGAAGCTTTCTTT

D: TRBD2
V: TRBV5-5
J: TRBJ2-7
size: NA
CDR3: CASSLRPSGSYEQYF
DNA: TGTGCCAGCAGCTTGAGGCCTAGCGGGAGTTACGAGCAGTACTTC

D: NA
V: TRBV7-9
J: TRBJ1-5
size: NA
CDR3: CASSSNNGASYVQPQHF
DNA: TGTGCCAGCAGCTCAAATAACGGTGCCTCTTACGTTCAGCCCCAGCATTTT

D: NA
V: TRBV4-2
J: TRBJ2-1
size: NA
CDR3: CASSQVPRDSNEQFF
DNA: TGTGCCAGCAGCCAAGTCCCCCGGGACTCCAATGAGCAGTTCTTC

D: NA
V: TRBV30
J: TRBJ1-1
size: NA
CDR3: CAWSGQMNTEAFF
DNA: TGTGCCTGGAGTGGCCAGATGAACACTGAAGCTTTCTTT

D: NA
V: TRBV6-5
J: TRBJ2-5
size: NA
CDR3: CASSPEGQETQYF
DNA: TGTGCCAGCAGTCCGGAGGGGCAAGAGACCCAGTACTTC

D: TRBD1
V: TRBV5-8
J: TRBJ2-1
size: NA
CDR3: CASSRGQGANNEQFF
DNA: TGTGCCAGCAGCCGAGGACAGGGGGCGAATAATGAGCAGTTCTTC

D: TRBD2
V: TRBV7-2
J: TRBJ2-7
size: NA
CDR3: CASSLSGTIYEQYF
DNA: TGTGCCAGCAGCTTATCAGGGACTATCTACGAGCAGTACTTC

D: TRBD2
V: TRBV5-6
J: TRBJ2-3
size: NA
CDR3: CASSLSGLADRTDTQYF
DNA: TGTGCCAGCAGCTTGTCGGGACTAGCGGATCGCACAGATACGCAGTATTTT

D: TRBD1
V: TRBV15
J: TRBJ2-1
size: NA
CDR3: CATSSSLGQLHNEQFF
DNA: TGTGCCACCAGCAGTTCGTTGGGACAGCTCCACAATGAGCAGTTCTTC

D: TRBD2
V: TRBV27
J: TRBJ2-1
size: NA
CDR3: CASEGEGYNEQFF
DNA: TGTGCCAGCGAAGGGGAGGGCTACAATGAGCAGTTCTTC

D: TRBD1
V: TRBV7-9
J: TRBJ2-5
size: NA
CDR3: CASSFFGTGETQYF
DNA: TGTGCCAGCAGTTTCTTCGGGACAGGAGAGACCCAGTACTTC

D: TRBD1
V: TRBV27
J: TRBJ1-1
size: NA
CDR3: CASSPYRGNTEAFF
DNA: TGTGCCAGCAGTCCGTACAGGGGAAACACTGAAGCTTTCTTT

D: NA
V: TRBV2
J: TRBJ2-4
size: NA
CDR3: CASTPQLALAKNIQYF
DNA: TGTGCCAGCACCCCCCAGCTAGCGCTAGCCAAAAACATTCAGTACTTC

D: TRBD2
V: TRBV6-1
J: TRBJ2-3
size: few
CDR3: CASTPGTNKWAQYF
DNA: TGTGCCAGCACGCCCGGGACTAATAAGTGGGCGCAGTATTTT

D: NA
V: TRBV6-1
J: TRBJ2-7
size: NA
CDR3: CASSDYYEQYF
DNA: TGTGCCAGCAGTGACTATTACGAGCAGTACTTC

D: TRBD1
V: TRBV14
J: TRBJ1-1
size: NA
CDR3: CASSRQGWAEAFF
DNA: TGTGCCAGCAGCCGACAGGGGTGGGCTGAAGCTTTCTTT

D: TRBD1
V: TRBV25-1
J: TRBJ1-1
size: few
CDR3: CASSEWDRGLPEAFF
DNA: TGTGCCAGCAGTGAATGGGACAGGGGTTTACCTGAAGCTTTCTTT